The TCR beta chain described here comes from a study of blood T cell repertoires in COVID-19. The CDR3 runs 13 residues. Germline V gives CDR1 GTSNPN, CDR2 SVGIG (reference sequence). V trimming: 4 bases; J trimming: 7 bases; junction bases outside the gene matches: 9. Libraries were prepared by immunoSEQ multiplex PCR; TCRdb keeps only in-frame clonotypes and omits some of them. The sample lists fewer than 200,000 clones; 84% were seen once. The TCR originated in a man between 40 and 49 years old who had recovered from COVID-19. The chain is built from TRBV30 and TRBJ2-7; 8 nucleotides match TRBD1. Specimen: peripheral blood. The CDR3 reads CAWKLQGAWEQYF. The DNA of the CDR3 is TGTGCCTGGAAGTTGCAGGGGGCTTGGGAGCAGTACTTC.